Here is one T cell receptor (beta chain) with its context. Peripheral blood samples of around 9.5 milliliters were drawn from each donor. Each sample used at least 6.5 million PBMCs. The V and J ends lost 4 bases and 6 bases respectively, with 18 bases between them. The germline V gene has CDR1 WSHSY and CDR2 SAAADI. CDR3 length equals 15 residues. The data belong to a study of blood T cells in healthy people across ages. For the second PCR, which ran for about 7 to 11 cycles, a sample-barcoded 5' primer and a J-beta primer mix were used. TCRdb used MiXCR to reprocess the 5' RACE reads, holding one entry per CDR3 protein. The table includes approximately 780,000 distinct CDR3 sequences, 20% to 30% detected once. This sample also belongs to another study, concerning T cells of mothers and their children.

Input material: blood. This clonotype was sampled from a boy aged 5-17 years in good health. The genes are TRBV10-2 and TRBJ2-5; D is unresolved. CDR3 coding DNA: TGCGCCAGCAGTGTAGAGCTGGGAAGGAGAAAGACCCAGTACTTC. Its protein product is CASSVELGRRKTQYF.